Given below is one T cell receptor beta chain in context. These data come from a study of immune evolution from preneoplasia to lung adenocarcinoma. The CDR3 extends over 16 amino acids. Germline V gene sequence: CDR1 MNHNY, CDR2 SVGAGI (reference sequence). V shed 5 bases and J 1 base; nucleotides not matched to a gene: 8. The data were produced by immunoSEQ multiplex PCR, yet TCRdb's version contains in-frame clones alone and is incomplete. The sample lists about 6,400 clones; over 75% were seen once. This sequence was found in a person aged 60 to 85 with lung adenocarcinoma. The chain has TRBV6-6 and TRBJ2-1; 7 positions match TRBD2. Sequencing used FFPE minimally invasive lung adenocarcinoma tissue. The CDR3 nucleotides read TGTGCCAGCAGTCGCAGCCAAGCGGGGTCCTACAATGAGCAGTTCTTC. Protein product: CASSRSQAGSYNEQFF.